This T cell receptor beta chain came from a study of T cell repertoires in breast cancer. Study-level information: Healthy donors' blood served as controls for breast cancer tumor, lymph node and blood samples.

Blocking oligonucleotides added to a second nested PCR suppressed unpaired genes. Each emulsion RT-PCR held 5,000-250,000 T cells with C-region, Stepout and V-region primers. TCRdb called the emulsion pairing reads again in MiXCR, with one record for every CDR3 protein. The sample lists approximately 37,000 distinct CDR3 sequences; roughly 42% were seen once. This clonotype has just a few counts. What it recognizes is unknown. From germline, CDR1 is SEHNR and CDR2 FQNEAQ (reference sequence). This CDR3 has 14 amino acids. V lost 8 bases, J lost 0 bases, and 12 bases lay in between. Findings of the study overall: This emulsion RT-PCR profile was considered qualitative rather than quantitative.

Primers covering all TCR V genes were used in emulsion RT-PCR on CD8+ T cells. This TCR was sampled from a pool of human donors with breast cancer or a healthy control (not recorded which). The chain is built from TRBV7-9 and TRBJ2-3; D is ambiguous. The sample consisted of CD8+ T cells. The CDR3 loop is CASRQWDSTDTQYF. The CDR3 DNA reads as TGTGCCAGCCGTCAGTGGGATAGCACAGATACGCAGTATTTT.